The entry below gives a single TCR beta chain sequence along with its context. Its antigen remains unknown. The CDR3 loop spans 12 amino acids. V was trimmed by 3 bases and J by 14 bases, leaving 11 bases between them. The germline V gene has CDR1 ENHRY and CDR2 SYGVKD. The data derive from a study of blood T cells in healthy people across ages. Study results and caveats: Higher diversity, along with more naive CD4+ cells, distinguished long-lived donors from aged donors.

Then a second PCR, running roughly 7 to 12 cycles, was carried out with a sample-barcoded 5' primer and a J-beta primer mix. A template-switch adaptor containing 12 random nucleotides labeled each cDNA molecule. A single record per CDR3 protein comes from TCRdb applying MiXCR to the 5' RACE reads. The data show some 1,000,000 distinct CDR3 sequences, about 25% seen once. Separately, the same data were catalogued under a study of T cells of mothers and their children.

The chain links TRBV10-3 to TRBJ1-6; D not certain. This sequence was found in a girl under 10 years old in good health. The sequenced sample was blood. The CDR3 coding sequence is TGTGCCATCAGTGATCAGGAGAGGGCCCTCCACTTT. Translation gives CAISDQERALHF.